The 26 T cell receptor beta chains given below trace back to one sample, sequenced in a study of OX40 agonist ivuxolimab in advanced cancers. Using immunoSEQ multiplex PCR, the repertoire was profiled, and TCRdb retains in-frame clones only, with some absent. This sample has around 51,000 clones; just under 90% occur once, and the top ten carry about 9.4%. The sample was CD4+ or CD8+ T cells sorted from blood, taken in a trial of the OX40 agonist ivuxolimab. All receptors derive from an adult with an advanced solid tumor such as melanoma, head and neck, liver or kidney cancer.

The chain has TRBV27 and TRBJ2-7; D may match TRBD1 or TRBD2 (5 bases each). Deletions cut 5 bases from V and 2 bases from J, with 13 bases between. Germline CDR1 MNHEY, CDR2 SMNVEV (reference sequence). This CDR3 spans 14 amino acids. The CDR3 region has the DNA TGTGCCAGCAGTGGCCGGGACGCCACCTACGAGCAGTACTTC. Residues: CASSGRDATYEQYF.

V usage is TRBV14 and J usage is TRBJ2-7, with 7 bases identical to TRBD2. The CDR3 is 16 residues long. Looked up from germline, CDR1 is SGHDN and CDR2 is FVKESK. After removal of 3 bases from V and 2 bases from J, the junction contained 10 bases not matched to a gene. CDR3 DNA: TGTGCCAGCAGCCAGCCCATGGCCGGGAGGACCTACGAGCAGTACTTC. It is translated as CASSQPMAGRTYEQYF.

The V call is TRBV6-5, the J call TRBJ1-1, with 7 bases that match TRBD1. This CDR3 contains 13 residues. The germline V gene has CDR1 MNHEY and CDR2 SVGAGI. Germline trimming cut 6 bases from V and 3 bases from J; bases unmatched to any gene: 4. CDR3 in DNA: TGTGCCAGCAGCTTAGGACAGGACACTGAAGCTTTCTTT. Translating gives CASSLGQDTEAFF.

This chain connects TRBV18 to TRBJ1-2; possibly TRBD1 for D (5 bases). The V gene's germline CDR1 is KGHSH and CDR2 LQKENI. V was trimmed by 3 bases and J by 0 bases, leaving 20 bases between them. This CDR3 is 18 amino acids long. The CDR3 DNA sequence: TGTGCCAGCTCACCTGTCAGGGCCCACCCCCTAGCTAACTATGGCTACACCTTC. As protein: CASSPVRAHPLANYGYTF.

The chain recombines TRBV18 with TRBJ2-5, with D maybe TRBD2 (6 bases). V lost 0 bases to trimming and J lost 11 bases, with 22 bases between them. The CDR3 runs 16 residues. Germline V gene lookup returns CDR1 KGHSH and CDR2 LQKENI. DNA for the CDR3: TGTGCCAGCTCACCACCAGGACGACCAGACGGGGAGGAGCAGTACTTC. The encoded protein is CASSPPGRPDGEEQYF.

The chain recombines TRBV19 with TRBJ2-5; possibly TRBD2 for D (6 bases). CDR1 is LNHDA, CDR2 SQIVND, per germline (reference sequence). Trimming cost V 2 bases and J 1 base, with 11 bases left between them. CDR3 size: 15 residues. The CDR3 DNA is TGTGCCAGTAGTATATGGGGGACTCCCCAAGAGACCCAGTACTTC. Translated: CASSIWGTPQETQYF.

The genes are TRBV7-2 and TRBJ2-7, with D hard to call. This CDR3 has 13 amino acids. V lost 8 bases and J lost 6, with 17 bases in between. Germline CDR1 is SGHTA and CDR2 is FQGNSA. The CDR3 loop reads CASVLTLGFEQYF. In DNA form, the CDR3 reads TGTGCCAGCGTGCTAACTTTAGGCTTCGAGCAGTACTTC.

A single count supports this clone. The CDR3 nucleotides read TGTGCCAGCTCACCTGGACAGAAAAGCTCCTACGAGCAGTACTTC. This sequence encodes CASSPGQKSSYEQYF. The V and J genes are TRBV18 and TRBJ2-7, with D possibly TRBD1 on 6 matching bases. V was shortened by 3 bases and J by 0 bases, with 12 bases between the two germline ends. Germline V CDR1 and CDR2: KGHSH, LQKENI. This CDR3 has 15 amino acids.

This chain connects TRBV7-9 to TRBJ2-3; 9 bases line up with TRBD2. CDR1 SEHNR and CDR2 FQNEAQ come from the germline V gene (reference sequence). This CDR3 region has 16 residues. V dropped 5 bases and J dropped 6; count of bases not matched to a gene: 12. CDR3 region: CASSLPWAGGPDTQYF. CDR3 bases: TGTGCCAGCAGCCTCCCGTGGGCGGGGGGGCCGGATACGCAGTATTTT. Based on the CDR3 plus reference TRBV7-9 and TRBJ2-3, the full variable domain is DTGVSQNPRHKITKRGQNVTFRCDPISEHNRLYWYRQTLGQGPEFLTYFQNEAQLEKSRLLSDRFSAERPKGSFSTLEIQRTEQGDSAMYLCASSLPWAGGPDTQYFGPGTRLTVL.

The chain joins TRBV7-2 to TRBJ1-1; tentatively, D is TRBD1 (6 bases). This CDR3 region has 17 residues. V was clipped by 0 bases and J by 0 bases, with 14 bases between them. Germline V gives CDR1 SGHTA, CDR2 FQGNSA. For the CDR3, the DNA is TGTGCCAGCAGCTTAGCGGGGGGCAGGACCATGAACACTGAAGCTTTCTTT. It is translated as CASSLAGGRTMNTEAFF. The full variable domain, in which reference TRBV7-2 and TRBJ1-1 provide the parts outside the CDR3, is GAGVSQSPSNKVTEKGKDVELRCDPISGHTALYWYRQSLGQGLEFLIYFQGNSAPDKSGLPSDRFSAERTGGSVSTLTIQRTQQEDSAVYLCASSLAGGRTMNTEAFFGQGTRLTVV.

CDR3 DNA: TGCGCCAGCAGCCAACGGACAGGGGTGAATGGGATCGGCACAGATACGCAGTATTTT. Protein product: CASSQRTGVNGIGTDTQYF. The chain has TRBV4-3 and TRBJ2-3; TRBD1 aligns across 9 bases. From germline, CDR1 is LGHNA and CDR2 YSLEER. V lost 2 bases and J lost 1; bases outside the gene matches: 13. This CDR3 has 19 residues.

The V and J genes are TRBV27 and TRBJ1-5; D call uncertain. This CDR3 is 16 amino acids long. CDR1 is MNHEY and CDR2 is SMNVEV in the germline V gene (reference sequence). Trimming shortened V by 1 base and J by 2 bases, and 12 bases separated the two germline ends. The CDR3 DNA sequence: TGTGCCAGCAGTTTATTTGTCCCATCGGGCAATCAGCCCCAGCATTTT. This encodes CASSLFVPSGNQPQHF.

V usage is TRBV6-5 and J usage is TRBJ2-1; a possible D gene is TRBD1 (6 bases). Germline-derived CDR1 and CDR2 are MNHEY and SVGAGI. This CDR3 is 13 amino acids long. V was clipped by 6 bases and J by 8 bases, with 14 bases between them. The CDR3 DNA follows: TGTGCCAGCAGAGCGACAGGAAACCATGAGCAGTTCTTC. It is translated as CASRATGNHEQFF.

V is TRBV9 and J is TRBJ2-2, with D tentatively TRBD1 (5 bases). Germline V gives CDR1 SGDLS, CDR2 YYNGEE. The CDR3 loop spans 15 amino acids. Trimming removed 0 bases from V and 1 base from J, with 7 bases in between. Written as DNA, the CDR3 is TGTGCCAGCAGCGTAGCTACAGGGAACACCGGGGAGCTGTTTTTT. This translates into CASSVATGNTGELFF.

This chain uses TRBV5-6 with TRBJ2-3; 8 bases align to TRBD2. Trimming removed 3 bases from V and 0 bases from J; junction bases left unmatched: 15. The CDR3 sequence is 19 residues long. The germline V gene has CDR1 SGHDT and CDR2 YYEEEE. The CDR3 coding sequence is TGTGCCAGCAGCTCCCAACGGGGGGGGGTGACAGGTAGCACAGATACGCAGTATTTT. Protein: CASSSQRGGVTGSTDTQYF.

The chain links TRBV29-1 to TRBJ2-2; 8 bases fit TRBD1. Germline trimming cut 6 bases from V and 5 bases from J; bases unmatched to any gene: 8. There are 14 residues in the CDR3. In germline, CDR1 is SQVTM, CDR2 ANQGSEA. CDR3 sequence reads: CSVMTGDLTGELFF. CDR3 in DNA: TGCAGCGTCATGACAGGGGACCTGACCGGGGAGCTGTTTTTT.

The sample holds one count of this clone. The V call is TRBV27, the J call TRBJ1-2; D unclear. V lost 3 bases and J lost 0, with 5 bases in between. CDR1 MNHEY and CDR2 SMNVEV come from the germline V gene (reference sequence). The CDR3 extends over 13 amino acids. The CDR3 sequence: CASSLRPNYGYTF. CDR3 bases: TGTGCCAGCAGTTTGCGACCTAACTATGGCTACACCTTC.

The genes are TRBV27 and TRBJ1-2; no clear D gene. The length of the CDR3 is 15 residues. With 3 bases removed from V and 0 bases from J, the gap between germline ends came to 11 bases. Germline-derived CDR1 and CDR2 are MNHEY and SMNVEV (reference sequence). Here the CDR3 DNA reads TGTGCCAGCAGTTTGTCACGGAAAGCTAACTATGGCTACACCTTC. This gives the protein CASSLSRKANYGYTF.

The chain carries TRBV6-5 and TRBJ2-7, with 7 nucleotides matching TRBD1. CDR1 MNHEY and CDR2 SVGAGI come from the germline V gene. V gave up 2 bases and J gave up 2 bases; unmatched junction bases: 6. The CDR3 loop spans 15 amino acids. Here the CDR3 reads CASSYKQGEPYEQYF. The CDR3 DNA is TGTGCCAGCAGTTACAAGCAGGGGGAACCCTACGAGCAGTACTTC.

The V call is TRBV6-5, the J call TRBJ1-1, with 9 bases identical to TRBD1. With 3 bases clipped from V and 0 bases from J, the junction kept 5 bases outside the gene matches. The CDR3 is 16 amino acids. Germline V lookup: CDR1 MNHEY, CDR2 SVGAGI. The CDR3 nucleotides read TGTGCCAGCAGTTATGGACAGGGGTCAATGAACACTGAAGCTTTCTTT. It translates to CASSYGQGSMNTEAFF.

V gene TRBV10-2 combines with J gene TRBJ1-2; TRBD1 agrees at 7 bases. The J segment lost 6 bases and the V segment lost 6 bases, leaving 16 bases of the junction unmatched. The germline V gene has CDR1 WSHSY and CDR2 SAAADI. The CDR3 length is 16 residues. The CDR3 here is CASRGDSQSQGDGYTF. The DNA for the CDR3 is TGCGCCAGCAGGGGGGACAGTCAATCTCAGGGGGATGGCTACACCTTC.

DNA of the CDR3: TGTGCCAGCAGCCCGCGGACAGGGGAAGTGGGAAAACTGTTTTTT. It yields the protein CASSPRTGEVGKLFF. The rearrangement links TRBV7-9 to TRBJ1-4; TRBD1 matches at 9 bases. Looked up from germline, CDR1 is SEHNR and CDR2 is FQNEAQ (reference sequence). V gave up 5 bases and J gave up 10 bases; unmatched junction bases: 11. The CDR3 spans 15 residues.

A remark on this clone: A far larger clone is off by one base, so a read error is likely. Other nucleotide sequences in the sample specify the same CDR3. This chain links TRBV11-2 with TRBJ1-4; D is undetermined. The CDR3 sequence is 14 residues long. Germline assignment: CDR1 SGHAT and CDR2 FQNNGV. V was shortened by 5 bases and J by 14 bases, with 21 bases between the two germline ends. CDR3 loop: CASSQVMFWRRLFF. The CDR3 coding sequence is TGTGCCAGCAGCCAAGTCATGTTTTGGAGGCGGCTGTTTTTT.

The chain uses TRBV6-5 and TRBJ2-7, with TRBD1 matching over 7 bases. The V and J ends lost 1 base and 2 bases, in that order; junction bases with no gene match: 5. Germline V lookup: CDR1 MNHEY, CDR2 SVGAGI. The CDR3 length is 15 residues. CDR3 DNA: TGTGCCAGCAGTTACTTAACAGGGGCAACCTACGAGCAGTACTTC. Translating gives CASSYLTGATYEQYF.

The V gene is TRBV14, the J gene TRBJ1-2; D call uncertain. This CDR3 has 13 residues. Germline V CDR1 and CDR2: SGHDN, FVKESK. Deletions cut 4 bases from V and 3 bases from J, with 9 bases between. The CDR3 reads CASSLSGDYGYTF. The CDR3, as DNA: TGTGCCAGCAGCCTCTCCGGGGACTATGGCTACACCTTC.

The CDR3 bases are TGTGCCAGCAGGGACCCGTTAAGAGGGGCGTCCGGGGCCAACGTCCTGACTTTC. This sequence encodes CASRDPLRGASGANVLTF. The V gene is TRBV9, the J gene TRBJ2-6; D possibly uses TRBD1 or TRBD2 (5 bases each). The CDR3 is made up of 18 amino acids. Deletions cut 5 bases from V and 4 bases from J, with 22 bases between. The germline CDR1 and CDR2 sequences are SGDLS and YYNGEE.